This TCR beta chain was captured by sequencing in a study of early T cells in non-severe SARS-CoV-2 infection. About the study: Sequenced bulk RNA came from whole blood that was unsorted, and chains were unpaired.

The CDR3 runs to 16 residues. V gave up 5 bases and J gave up 1 base; unmatched junction bases: 10. Germline V gene lookup returns CDR1 SGHVS and CDR2 FNYEAQ. cDNA molecules, individually, were tagged with unique molecular identifiers. One entry per CDR3 protein results from TCRdb running MiXCR on the 5' RACE reads. This sample yields about 30,000 distinct CDR3 sequences, of which 4.6% are seen a single time; under 6.5% belongs to the top ten. Study conclusions and caveats: Using VDJdb, the matching emphasized anti-spike CD8 responses while missing private and CD4 specificities.

In its sample, this clonotype was seen many times. Antigen unknown. The chain is built from TRBV7-6 and TRBJ2-7; TRBD1 matches 8 bases. The sequence came from an adult who was a healthcare worker with PCR-confirmed SARS-CoV-2 infection or an uninfected control (not recorded which). Material: whole blood, obtained at baseline. Here the CDR3 DNA reads TGTGCCAGCAGCGGGTTACCGGGACAGGTGTCCTACGAGCAGTACTTC. Protein product: CASSGLPGQVSYEQYF.